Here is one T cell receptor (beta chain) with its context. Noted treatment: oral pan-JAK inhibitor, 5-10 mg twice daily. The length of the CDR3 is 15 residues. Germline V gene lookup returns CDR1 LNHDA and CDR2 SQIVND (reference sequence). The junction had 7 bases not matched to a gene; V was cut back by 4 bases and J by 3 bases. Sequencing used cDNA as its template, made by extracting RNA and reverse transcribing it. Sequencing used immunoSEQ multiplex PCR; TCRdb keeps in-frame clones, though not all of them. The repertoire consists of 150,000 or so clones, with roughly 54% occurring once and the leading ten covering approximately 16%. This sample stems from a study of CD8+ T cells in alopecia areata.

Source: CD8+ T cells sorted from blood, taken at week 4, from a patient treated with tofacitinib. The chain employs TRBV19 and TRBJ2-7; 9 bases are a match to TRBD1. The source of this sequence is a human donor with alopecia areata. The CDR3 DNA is TGTGCCAGTAGTACCGGGACAGGGTGGGACTACGAGCAGTACTTC. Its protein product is CASSTGTGWDYEQYF.